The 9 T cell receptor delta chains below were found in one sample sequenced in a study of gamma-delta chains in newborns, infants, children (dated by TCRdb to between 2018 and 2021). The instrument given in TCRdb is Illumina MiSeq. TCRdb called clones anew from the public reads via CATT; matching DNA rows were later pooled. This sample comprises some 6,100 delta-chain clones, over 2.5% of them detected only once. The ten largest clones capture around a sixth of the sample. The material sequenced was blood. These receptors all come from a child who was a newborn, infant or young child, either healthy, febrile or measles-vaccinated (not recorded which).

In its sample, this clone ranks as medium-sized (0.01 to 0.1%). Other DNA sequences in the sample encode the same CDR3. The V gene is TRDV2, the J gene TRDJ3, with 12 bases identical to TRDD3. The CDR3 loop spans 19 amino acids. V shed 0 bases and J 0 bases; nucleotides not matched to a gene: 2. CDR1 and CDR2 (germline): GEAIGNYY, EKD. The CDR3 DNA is TGTGCCTGTGACACCGCTGGGGGATACGCCTCCTGGGACACCCGACAGATGTTTTTC. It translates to CACDTAGGYASWDTRQMFF.

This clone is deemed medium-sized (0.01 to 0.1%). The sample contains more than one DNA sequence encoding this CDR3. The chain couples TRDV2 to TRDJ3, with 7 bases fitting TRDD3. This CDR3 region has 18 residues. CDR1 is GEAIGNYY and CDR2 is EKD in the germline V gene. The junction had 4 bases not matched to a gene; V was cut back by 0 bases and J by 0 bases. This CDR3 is CACDTWGTSSWDTRQMFF. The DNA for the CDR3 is TGTGCCTGTGACACCTGGGGGACCAGCTCCTGGGACACCCGACAGATGTTTTTC.

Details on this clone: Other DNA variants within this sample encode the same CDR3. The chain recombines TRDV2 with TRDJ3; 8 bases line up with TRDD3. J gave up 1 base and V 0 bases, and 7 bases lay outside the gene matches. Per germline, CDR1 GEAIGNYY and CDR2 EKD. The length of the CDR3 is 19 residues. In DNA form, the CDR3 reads TGTGCCTGTGACACCGTACTGGGGGGTAGTTCCTGGGACACCCGACAGATGTTTTTC. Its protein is CACDTVLGGSSWDTRQMFF.

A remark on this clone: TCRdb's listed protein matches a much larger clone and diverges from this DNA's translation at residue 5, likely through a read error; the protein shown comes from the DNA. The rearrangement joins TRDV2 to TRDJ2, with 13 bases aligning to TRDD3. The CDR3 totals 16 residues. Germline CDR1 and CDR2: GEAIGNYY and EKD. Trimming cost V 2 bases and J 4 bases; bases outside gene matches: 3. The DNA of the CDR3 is TGTGCCTGTGACATACTGGGGGATACGGAGACAGCACAACTCTTCTTT. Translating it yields CACDILGDTETAQLFF.

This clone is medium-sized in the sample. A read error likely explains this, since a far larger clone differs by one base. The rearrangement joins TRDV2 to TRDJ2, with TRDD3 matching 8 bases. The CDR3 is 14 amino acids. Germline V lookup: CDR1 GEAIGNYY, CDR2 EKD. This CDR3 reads CARDTWGMTAQLFF. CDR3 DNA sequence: TGTGCCCGTGACACCTGGGGGATGACAGCACAACTCTTCTTT.

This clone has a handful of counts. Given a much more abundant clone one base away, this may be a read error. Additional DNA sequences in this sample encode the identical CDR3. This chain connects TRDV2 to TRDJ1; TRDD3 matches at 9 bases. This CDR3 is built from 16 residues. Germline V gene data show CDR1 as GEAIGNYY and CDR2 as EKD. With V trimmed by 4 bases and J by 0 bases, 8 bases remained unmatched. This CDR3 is CACDVLGDTDTDKLIF. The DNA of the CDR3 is TGTGCCTGTGATGTACTGGGGGACACTGACACCGATAAACTCATCTTT.

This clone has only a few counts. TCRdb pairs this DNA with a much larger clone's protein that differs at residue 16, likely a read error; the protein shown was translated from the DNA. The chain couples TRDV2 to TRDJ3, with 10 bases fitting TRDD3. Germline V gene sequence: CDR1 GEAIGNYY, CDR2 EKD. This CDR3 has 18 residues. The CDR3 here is CACDTGGYGTWDTRQVFF. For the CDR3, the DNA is TGTGCCTGTGACACCGGGGGATACGGCACCTGGGACACCCGACAGGTGTTTTTC.

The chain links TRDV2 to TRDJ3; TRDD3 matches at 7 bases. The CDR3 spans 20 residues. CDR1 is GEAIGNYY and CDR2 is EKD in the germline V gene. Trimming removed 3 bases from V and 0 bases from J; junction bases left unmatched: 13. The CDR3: CACDAVVGWIRSWDTRQMFF. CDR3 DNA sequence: TGTGCCTGTGACGCCGTTGTTGGCTGGATACGCTCCTGGGACACCCGACAGATGTTTTTC.

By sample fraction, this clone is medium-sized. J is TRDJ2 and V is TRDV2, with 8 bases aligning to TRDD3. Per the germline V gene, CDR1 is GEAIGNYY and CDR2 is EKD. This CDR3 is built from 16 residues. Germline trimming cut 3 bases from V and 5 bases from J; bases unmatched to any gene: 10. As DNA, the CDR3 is TGTGCCTGTGACGCCGTACTGGGGGGCGAAACAGCACAACTCTTCTTT. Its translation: CACDAVLGGETAQLFF.